This TCR beta chain was observed in a study of blood T cells in healthy people across ages. Study details: When template switching was applied, about one barcoded beta molecule was captured per two T cells.

Comment on this clonotype: Its antigen is not identified.

Sample-barcoded 5' priming and a J-beta primer mix drove a second PCR of roughly 6 to 12 cycles. Each CDR3 protein gets one entry after TCRdb re-called the 5' RACE reads with MiXCR. The sample lists 800,000 to 1,000,000 distinct CDR3 sequences; under 50% were seen once. The CDR3 is made up of 15 amino acids. CDR1 is SGHAT, CDR2 FQDESV, per germline (reference sequence). V gave up 3 bases and J gave up 2 bases, with 13 bases separating them. Findings and limits, study-wide: Naive T cell percentage showed a strong correlation with the diversity of TCR beta.

The chain couples TRBV11-1 to TRBJ2-5; D gene ambiguous. The sequence came from a man aged 30-40 years in good health. Sample: blood. As DNA, the CDR3 is TGTGCCAGCAGCTTCAGAAGGACGAATCAAGAGACCCAGTACTTC. This encodes CASSFRRTNQETQYF.